Detailed here is one TCR beta chain. This clone has a count of ten or more. The antigen it binds to is not known. No base-level quality is on record; no much larger clone is a single base apart. Collaborating institutions collected whole blood in K2EDTA tubes following their own protocols. Collaborator samples were shipped for TCRbeta analysis as frozen whole blood, isolated PBMCs, or DNA extracted from either sample type. The immunoSEQ Assay, a bias-controlled multiplex PCR, was used to amplify TCRbeta CDR3 regions from genomic DNA. Per the original workflow: Nucleated cell counts per sample were estimated from amplification of reference gene primers within the assay. To quantify the absolute abundance of each unique TCRbeta CDR3 rearrangement, sequence reads were collapsed and filtered. For each sample, productive Simpson clonality was calculated as the square root of Simpson's diversity index over productive rearrangements. TCRdb limited this immuneACCESS table to in-frame rearrangements with V and J called. A share of clones is missing; checked studies link under half to unresolved V genes, and the rest is unexplained. V and J calls and clone size are as listed in that table; D and trimming were resolved from the DNA. The sample includes 300,000 to 450,000 clones, with about 85% observed a single time. The biggest ten clones account for 3% to 4.5% of the sample.

The data derive from a study of blood T cell repertoires in COVID-19 (dated by TCRdb to 2020 to 2022). For the study in its entirety: The collaborator samples originated in the United States, Italy and Spain and spanned the acute and convalescent phases of COVID-19. The material from the prospective study consisted of cDNA or gDNA derived from T cells, B-cell-depleted T cells, or PBMCs. Deeply sampled blood TCRbeta repertoires from subjects exposed to, actively infected with, or recovered from COVID-19 were included in the dataset. The repertoires were released in a freely available public database meant as a resource for research on the immune response to SARS-CoV-2. Samples came from the ongoing ImmuneRACE study (first 160 participants) plus 1,254 subjects from 6 global collaborators. The sample metadata nearly always contained a de-identified subject ID, COVID-19 status, age in years and sex. Where available, HLA class I and class II types were obtained from metadata supplied by the sample provider rather than from assay-based typing. What the work shows at the level of the full study, not this receptor alone: How much clinical and demographic metadata was included differed by source and by participant, and the metadata was provided uncurated.

The sequenced sample was peripheral blood. The source is a woman aged 18-30 years with acute or convalescent COVID-19.

The CDR3 protein: CASSLTGRDYEKLFF. In nucleotide form, the sequence is TGTGCCAGCAGTTTAACCGGGAGAGATTATGAAAAACTGTTTTTT. The chain is assembled from TRBV6-5 and TRBJ1-4; the D gene cannot be named for sure. CDR1 is given as MNHEY and CDR2 as SVGAGI, both from the germline V gene. The CDR3 sequence holds 15 residues, the cysteine and phenylalanine included. Here the CDR3 DNA is all that survives: 45 bases in frame from base 1. V is shortened by 4 bases, J by 6 bases, and the region joining them spans 15 bases.